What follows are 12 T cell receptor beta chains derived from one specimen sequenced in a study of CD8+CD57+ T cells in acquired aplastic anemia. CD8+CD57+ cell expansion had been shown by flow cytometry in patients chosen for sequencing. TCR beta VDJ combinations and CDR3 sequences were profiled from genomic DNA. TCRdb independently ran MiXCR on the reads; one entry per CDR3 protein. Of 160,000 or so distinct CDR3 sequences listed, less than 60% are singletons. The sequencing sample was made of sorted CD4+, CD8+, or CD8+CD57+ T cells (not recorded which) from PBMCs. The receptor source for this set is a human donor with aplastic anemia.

This CDR3 is CASSPVAGASSYEQYF. The CDR3 DNA sequence: TGCGCCAGCAGCCCCGTAGCGGGGGCTAGCTCCTACGAGCAGTACTTC. The chain carries TRBV5-1 and TRBJ2-7; 9 positions agree with TRBD2. Per the germline V gene, CDR1 is SGHRS and CDR2 is YFSETQ. This CDR3 is built from 16 residues. With 4 bases clipped from V and 0 bases from J, the junction kept 8 bases outside the gene matches.

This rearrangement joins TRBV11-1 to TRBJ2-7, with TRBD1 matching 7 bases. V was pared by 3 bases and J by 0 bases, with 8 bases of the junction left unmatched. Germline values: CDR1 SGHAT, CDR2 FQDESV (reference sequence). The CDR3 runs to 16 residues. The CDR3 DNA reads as TGTGCCAGCAGCTTTTTCCCTTGGACAGGCTCCTACGAGCAGTACTTC. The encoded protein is CASSFFPWTGSYEQYF.

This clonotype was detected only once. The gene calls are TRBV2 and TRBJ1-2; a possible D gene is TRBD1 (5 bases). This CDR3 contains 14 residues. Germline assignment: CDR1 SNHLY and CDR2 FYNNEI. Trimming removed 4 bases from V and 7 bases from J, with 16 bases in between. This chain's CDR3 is CASSGSLQVSGYTF. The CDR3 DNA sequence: TGTGCCAGCAGTGGAAGCTTACAGGTATCTGGCTACACCTTC.

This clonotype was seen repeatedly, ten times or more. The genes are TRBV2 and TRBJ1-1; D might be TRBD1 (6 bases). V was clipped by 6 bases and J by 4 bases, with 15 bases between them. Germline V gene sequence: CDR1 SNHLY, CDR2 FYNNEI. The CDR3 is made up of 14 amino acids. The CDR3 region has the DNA TGTGCCAGCAGCGGACAGAGACGGGGCACTGAAGCTTTCTTT. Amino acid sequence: CASSGQRRGTEAFF.

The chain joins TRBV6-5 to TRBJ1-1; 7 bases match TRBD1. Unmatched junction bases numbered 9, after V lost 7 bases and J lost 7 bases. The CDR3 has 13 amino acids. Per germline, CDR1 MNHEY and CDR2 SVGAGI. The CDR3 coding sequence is TGTGCCAGCACTTCCCTCAGACAGGGTGAAGCTTTCTTT. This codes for CASTSLRQGEAFF.

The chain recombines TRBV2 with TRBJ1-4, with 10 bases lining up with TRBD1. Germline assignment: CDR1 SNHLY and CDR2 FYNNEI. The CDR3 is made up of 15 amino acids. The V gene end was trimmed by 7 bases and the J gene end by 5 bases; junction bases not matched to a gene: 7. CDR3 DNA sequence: TGTGCCAGCACCCCGACAGGGGGCGCGAATGAAAAACTGTTTTTT. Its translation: CASTPTGGANEKLFF.

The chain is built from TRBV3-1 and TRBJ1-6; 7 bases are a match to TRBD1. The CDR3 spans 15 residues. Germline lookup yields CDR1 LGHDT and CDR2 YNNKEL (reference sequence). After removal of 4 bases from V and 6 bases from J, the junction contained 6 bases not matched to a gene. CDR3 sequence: CASSRQGTSNSPLHF. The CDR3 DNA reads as TGTGCCAGCAGCCGACAGGGAACCTCTAATTCACCCCTCCACTTT.

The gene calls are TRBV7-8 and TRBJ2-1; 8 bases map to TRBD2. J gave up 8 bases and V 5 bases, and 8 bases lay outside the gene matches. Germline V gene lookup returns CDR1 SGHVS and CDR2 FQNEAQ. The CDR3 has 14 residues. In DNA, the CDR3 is TGTGCCAGCAGCCCCGGGAGGGCCTTCGATGAGCAGTTCTTC. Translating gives CASSPGRAFDEQFF.

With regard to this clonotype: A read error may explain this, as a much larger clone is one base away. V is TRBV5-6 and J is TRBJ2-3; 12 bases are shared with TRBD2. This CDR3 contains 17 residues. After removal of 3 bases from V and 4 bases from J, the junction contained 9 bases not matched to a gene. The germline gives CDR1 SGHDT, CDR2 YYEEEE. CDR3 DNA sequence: TGTGCCAGCAGCTCGACTAGCGGGGGCCTGACGGCAGATACGCAGTATTTT. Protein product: CASSSTSGGLTADTQYF. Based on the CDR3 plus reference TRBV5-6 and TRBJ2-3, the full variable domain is DAGVTQSPTHLIKTRGQQVTLRCSPKSGHDTVSWYQQALGQGPQFIFQYYEEEERQRGNFPDRFSGHQFPNYSSELNVNALLLGDSALYLCASSSTSGGLTADTQYFGPGTRLTVL.

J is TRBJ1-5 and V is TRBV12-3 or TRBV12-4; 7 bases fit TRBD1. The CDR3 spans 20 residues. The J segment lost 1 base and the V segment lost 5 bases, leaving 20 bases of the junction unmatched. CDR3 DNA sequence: TGTGCCAGCAGTACCAACAGGGGCCAGCGACTACTTACAAGCAATCAGCCCCAGCATTTT. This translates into CASSTNRGQRLLTSNQPQHF.

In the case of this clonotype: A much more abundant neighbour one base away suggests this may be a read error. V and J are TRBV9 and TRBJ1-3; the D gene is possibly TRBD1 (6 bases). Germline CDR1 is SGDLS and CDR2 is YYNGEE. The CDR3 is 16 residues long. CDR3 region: CASSSTGLVSGNSIYF. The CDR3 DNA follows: TGTGCCAGCAGTTCCACAGGGCTCGTGTCTGGAAACTCCATATATTTT.

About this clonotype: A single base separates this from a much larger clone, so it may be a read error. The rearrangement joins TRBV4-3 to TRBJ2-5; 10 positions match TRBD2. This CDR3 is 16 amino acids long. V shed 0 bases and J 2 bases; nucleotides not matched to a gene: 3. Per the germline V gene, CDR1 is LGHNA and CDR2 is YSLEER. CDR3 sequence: CASSQEGTSEQETQYF. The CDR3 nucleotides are TGCGCCAGCAGCCAAGAGGGGACTAGCGAGCAAGAGACCCAGTACTTC.